This T cell receptor (beta chain) was obtained from a study of cytomegalovirus exposure and HLA in healthy donors. Primers included in the PCR were 60 Vbeta and 13 Jbeta primers. Clones were read by immunoSEQ multiplex PCR, and TCRdb kept only the in-frame ones, dropping some. The table includes 95,000 to 150,000 clones, 81% detected once. V dropped 5 bases and J dropped 2 bases, with 13 bases sitting between them. CDR3 length: 15 amino acids. Germline-derived CDR1 and CDR2 are LNHDA and SQIVND (reference sequence). The chain recombines TRBV19 with TRBJ1-5; the D is unclear. Sequences were obtained from PBMCs. The sequence came from a woman aged 40 to 49 in good health and CMV-seronegative. The CDR3 sequence is CASSHGGVGNQPQHF. In DNA form, the CDR3 reads TGTGCCAGTAGTCACGGCGGGGTCGGCAATCAGCCCCAGCATTTT.